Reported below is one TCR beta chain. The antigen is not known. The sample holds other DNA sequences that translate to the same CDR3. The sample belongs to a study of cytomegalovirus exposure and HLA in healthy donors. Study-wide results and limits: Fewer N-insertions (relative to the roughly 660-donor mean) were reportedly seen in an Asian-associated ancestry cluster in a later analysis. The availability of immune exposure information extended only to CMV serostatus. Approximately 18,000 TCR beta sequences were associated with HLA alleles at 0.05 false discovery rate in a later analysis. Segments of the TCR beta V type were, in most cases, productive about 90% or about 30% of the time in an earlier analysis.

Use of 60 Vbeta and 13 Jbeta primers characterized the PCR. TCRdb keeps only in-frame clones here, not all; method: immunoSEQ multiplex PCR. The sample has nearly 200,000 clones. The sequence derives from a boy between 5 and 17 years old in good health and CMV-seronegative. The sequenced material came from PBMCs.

The DNA of the CDR3 is TGTGCCAGCAGCGTATTGGGACTAGCGAAAGAGACCCAGTACTTC. This translates into CASSVLGLAKETQYF. The chain carries TRBV7-2 and TRBJ2-5; 10 nucleotides line up with TRBD2. Germline lookup yields CDR1 SGHTA and CDR2 FQGNSA. V shed 5 bases, J shed 3 bases, and the junction held 6 bases outside the gene matches. The length of the CDR3 is 15 residues. Variable domain in full (rest from reference TRBV7-2 and TRBJ2-5): GAGVSQSPSNKVTEKGKDVELRCDPISGHTALYWYRQSLGQGLEFLIYFQGNSAPDKSGLPSDRFSAERTGGSVSTLTIQRTQQEDSAVYLCASSVLGLAKETQYFGPGTRLLVL.